These 30 T cell receptor beta chains originate from one sample sequenced in a study of blood T cell repertoires in COVID-19. Generated by immunoSEQ multiplex PCR, the TCRdb table keeps only in-frame clones and is missing some. The table has under 400,000 clones, about 90% seen once. The sequenced sample was peripheral blood. The receptors stem from a woman aged 25-40 years with COVID-19, enrolled during active disease.

Comments on this clone: The sample carries other DNA sequences with the same CDR3. CDR3 bases: TGTGCCAGCAGTTACCGGGGGACAGGTGGAACTGAAGCTTTCTTT. It specifies CASSYRGTGGTEAFF. The chain carries TRBV6-6 and TRBJ1-1; TRBD1 matches 8 bases. The length of the CDR3 is 15 residues. CDR1 is MNHNY and CDR2 is SVGAGI in the germline V gene (reference sequence). V lost 2 bases and J lost 5; bases outside the gene matches: 7.

The chain couples TRBV9 to TRBJ2-5; 14 bases line up with TRBD2. CDR1 and CDR2 (germline): SGDLS, YYNGEE. The J segment lost 4 bases and the V segment lost 3 bases, leaving 5 bases of the junction unmatched. The CDR3 contains 16 residues. CDR3 coding DNA: TGTGCCAGCAGCGGGGGACTAGCGGGAGTCTCAGAGACCCAGTACTTC. It codes for CASSGGLAGVSETQYF.

The chain employs TRBV6-2 or TRBV6-3 and TRBJ1-5; 8 bases match TRBD1. The germline V gene encodes CDR1 MNHEY and CDR2 SVGEGT. This CDR3 is 15 amino acids long. J was trimmed by 5 bases and V by 7 bases; bases with no gene match: 10. The CDR3: CASTPGQVFDQPQHF. The CDR3 DNA is TGTGCCAGCACCCCGGGACAGGTTTTTGATCAGCCCCAGCATTTT.

The chain combines TRBV2 with TRBJ1-5, with TRBD1 matching 8 bases. V lost 4 bases to trimming and J lost 7 bases; unmatched junction nucleotides: 6. Germline V CDR1 and CDR2: SNHLY, FYNNEI. This CDR3 is 14 amino acids long. The CDR3 loop is CASSGTGNRQPQHF. CDR3 DNA: TGTGCCAGCAGTGGGACAGGGAATCGACAGCCCCAGCATTTT.

The rearrangement joins TRBV12-3 or TRBV12-4 to TRBJ1-5; 7 bases are shared with TRBD1. V was pared by 5 bases and J by 11 bases, with 9 bases of the junction left unmatched. The CDR3 length is 13 residues. CDR3 loop: CASSQDRETAQHF. Here the CDR3 DNA reads TGTGCCAGCAGTCAAGACAGGGAAACGGCCCAGCATTTT.

Only a few counts were recorded for this clone. CDR3 sequence: CSARGNTEAFF. Written as DNA, the CDR3 is TGCAGTGCTCGGGGGAACACTGAAGCTTTCTTT. The V call is TRBV20-1, the J call TRBJ1-1; D remains unclear. This CDR3 region has 11 residues. Germline V lookup: CDR1 DFQATT, CDR2 SNEGSKA (reference sequence). With 5 bases removed from V and 1 base from J, the gap between germline ends came to 5 bases.

This clone was picked up one time. The rearrangement links TRBV27 to TRBJ1-2; maybe TRBD1 (6 bases). The ends were cut back, 11 bases at V and 8 bases at J, with 21 bases in the middle. The CDR3 extends over 13 amino acids. Germline V CDR1 and CDR2: MNHEY, SMNVEV (reference sequence). The CDR3 nucleotides are TGTGCCGGACAACCTACAGGGAAAGGGGGCTACACCTTC. Translating gives CAGQPTGKGGYTF.

This sequence joins TRBV5-1 and TRBJ2-6, with 7 bases that match TRBD1. V was pared by 5 bases and J by 2 bases, with 4 bases of the junction left unmatched. The germline V gene encodes CDR1 SGHRS and CDR2 YFSETQ. CDR3 length: 15 residues. CDR3 DNA: TGCGCCAGCAGGTCGACAGGGACTGGGGCCAACGTCCTGACTTTC. Translation: CASRSTGTGANVLTF.

The rearrangement joins TRBV10-2 to TRBJ2-3; 10 positions agree with TRBD2. CDR1 WSHSY and CDR2 SAAADI come from the germline V gene. Trimming cost V 8 bases and J 1 base; bases outside gene matches: 9. This CDR3 has 16 residues. The CDR3 nucleotides are TGCGCCAGCTCTGACCCTGGACTAGCGGGCACAGATACGCAGTATTTT. The encoded protein is CASSDPGLAGTDTQYF.

This chain links TRBV3-1 (or the pseudogene TRBV3-2) with TRBJ1-2; TRBD1 matches at 10 bases. The CDR3 length is 15 residues. V dropped 1 base and J dropped 5; count of bases not matched to a gene: 4. CDR1 is LGHDT, CDR2 YNNKEL, per germline (reference sequence). The CDR3: CASSQAPGQGYGYTF. The CDR3 DNA reads as TGTGCCAGCAGCCAAGCCCCGGGACAGGGGTATGGCTACACCTTC.

As concerns this clone: Other DNA sequences in this specimen translate into the identical CDR3. The V call is TRBV9, the J call TRBJ1-2; unclear D gene. This CDR3 has 15 residues. The germline V and J ends were trimmed by 0 bases and 2 bases, with 11 bases remaining between them. Germline CDR1 SGDLS, CDR2 YYNGEE. The chain's CDR3 is CASSVAPGGNYGYTF. The CDR3 DNA sequence: TGTGCCAGCAGCGTAGCTCCCGGCGGAAACTATGGCTACACCTTC. Full variable domain (rest looked up from reference TRBV9 and TRBJ1-2): DSGVTQTPKHLITATGQRVTLRCSPRSGDLSVYWYQQSLDQGLQFLIQYYNGEERAKGNILERFSAQQFPDLHSELNLSSLELGDSALYFCASSVAPGGNYGYTFGSGTRLTVV.

J is TRBJ1-4 and V is TRBV30; TRBD1 matches at 8 bases. The CDR3 runs to 14 residues. Germline V gene sequence: CDR1 GTSNPN, CDR2 SVGIG (reference sequence). V lost 7 bases and J lost 10; bases outside the gene matches: 14. The CDR3 sequence is CASIRQGRGGKLFF. Written as DNA, the CDR3 is TGTGCCTCGATACGACAGGGGCGCGGGGGAAAACTGTTTTTT.

CDR3 sequence: CASSPSGRKDEQYF. CDR3 in DNA: TGTGCCAGCAGCCCTAGCGGGAGGAAGGACGAGCAGTACTTC. This chain joins TRBV7-9 and TRBJ2-7, with 11 nucleotides matching TRBD2. The CDR3 is made up of 14 amino acids. V lost 5 bases to trimming and J lost 5 bases; unmatched junction nucleotides: 5. CDR1 is SEHNR and CDR2 is FQNEAQ in the germline V gene (reference sequence).

This chain uses TRBV10-1 with TRBJ2-2; 10 bases agree with TRBD1. Germline lookup yields CDR1 WNHNN and CDR2 SYGVQD (reference sequence). V dropped 5 bases and J dropped 3; count of bases not matched to a gene: 3. This CDR3 contains 15 residues. The CDR3 bases are TGCGCCAGCAGTTCGGGACAGGGGTACACCGGGGAGCTGTTTTTT. This codes for CASSSGQGYTGELFF.

This chain uses TRBV30 with TRBJ1-6; TRBD1 is a possible D gene (5 bases). V gave up 0 bases and J gave up 6 bases, with 9 bases separating them. In germline, CDR1 is GTSNPN, CDR2 SVGIG (reference sequence). The CDR3 has 14 residues. CDR3 nucleotide sequence: TGTGCCTGGAGTGTCCTGGGACTTAATTCACCCCTCCACTTT. Translation: CAWSVLGLNSPLHF.

This chain connects TRBV5-1 to TRBJ2-7, with 7 bases lining up with TRBD1. Germline V gene sequence: CDR1 SGHRS, CDR2 YFSETQ. CDR3 length: 15 amino acids. With V trimmed by 3 bases and J by 0 bases, 6 bases remained unmatched. The CDR3 protein is CASSSGTAFSYEQYF. The CDR3 nucleotides read TGCGCCAGCAGCTCAGGGACAGCTTTCTCCTACGAGCAGTACTTC. Full variable domain (outside the CDR3, taken from reference TRBV5-1 and TRBJ2-7): KAGVTQTPRYLIKTRGQQVTLSCSPISGHRSVSWYQQTPGQGLQFLFEYFSETQRNKGNFPGRFSGRQFSNSRSEMNVSTLELGDSALYLCASSSGTAFSYEQYFGPGTRLTVT.

Relative to its sample, this clone is medium-sized. Other DNA sequences in the same sample also yield this CDR3. The J gene is TRBJ2-7, the V gene TRBV19; D is perhaps TRBD1 (6 bases). Trimming pared 1 base from V and 7 bases from J, leaving 11 bases between. Germline V lookup: CDR1 LNHDA, CDR2 SQIVND (reference sequence). The CDR3 consists of 13 residues. CDR3 loop: CASSIGTAGEQYF. CDR3 DNA sequence: TGTGCCAGTAGTATAGGGACAGCTGGGGAGCAGTACTTC.

The CDR3 is CASSRKRQITYNEQFF. The CDR3 nucleotides are TGTGCCAGCAGCCGTAAGAGACAGATTACCTACAATGAGCAGTTCTTC. The V gene is TRBV3-1 (or the pseudogene TRBV3-2), the J gene TRBJ2-1; tentatively, D is TRBD1 (5 bases). This CDR3 is 16 amino acids long. Germline V gene sequence: CDR1 LGHDT, CDR2 YNNKEL (reference sequence). V dropped 4 bases and J dropped 2 bases, with 15 bases sitting between them.

The V gene is TRBV30, the J gene TRBJ1-2; a weak D match, TRBD1 (6 bases). Germline V gene data show CDR1 as GTSNPN and CDR2 as SVGIG (reference sequence). The CDR3 consists of 14 residues. The germline V and J ends were trimmed by 3 bases and 4 bases, with 15 bases remaining between them. The CDR3 region is CAWSRAGGGYGYTF. For the CDR3, the DNA is TGTGCCTGGAGCCGTGCGGGGGGCGGCTATGGCTACACCTTC.

The V call is TRBV24-1, the J call TRBJ2-3; D might be TRBD1 (6 bases). V lost 1 base to trimming and J lost 0 bases, with 10 bases between them. This CDR3 is 16 amino acids long. Looked up from germline, CDR1 is KGHDR and CDR2 is SFDVKD. CDR3 amino acids: CATSDFTQGSTDTQYF. The CDR3 DNA reads TGTGCCACCAGTGATTTCACGCAGGGGAGCACAGATACGCAGTATTTT.

The V call is TRBV6-1, the J call TRBJ2-4; a possible D gene is TRBD2 (6 bases). The CDR3 is 13 amino acids. Between the trimmed V and J ends, which lost 1 base and 7 bases, there was a span of 8 bases. CDR1 is MNHNS, CDR2 SASEGT, per germline. The CDR3 DNA sequence: TGTGCCAGCAGTGAAGGGGAGGTTAACATTCAGTACTTC. It encodes CASSEGEVNIQYF.

V is TRBV5-1 and J is TRBJ1-6; 7 bases map to TRBD1. This CDR3 spans 17 amino acids. The V gene's germline CDR1 is SGHRS and CDR2 YFSETQ. Unmatched junction bases numbered 7, after V lost 4 bases and J lost 0 bases. The DNA of the CDR3 is TGCGCCAGCAGCCGCCGACAGGGTAGCTCCTATAATTCACCCCTCCACTTT. Translating gives CASSRRQGSSYNSPLHF.

The rearrangement links TRBV6-1 to TRBJ1-1; 7 nucleotides match TRBD1. J was trimmed by 7 bases and V by 2 bases; bases with no gene match: 10. Germline CDR1 and CDR2: MNHNS and SASEGT. The length of the CDR3 is 15 residues. The CDR3 bases are TGTGCCAGCAGTGAAACCCTGGGACAGTCCCATGAAGCTTTCTTT. Encoded protein: CASSETLGQSHEAFF.

The gene calls are TRBV2 and TRBJ2-1; 9 nucleotides line up with TRBD2. CDR1 is SNHLY and CDR2 is FYNNEI in the germline V gene. V dropped 6 bases and J dropped 7; count of bases not matched to a gene: 16. The CDR3 length is 17 residues. The DNA for the CDR3 is TGTGCCAGCAGCCTCCCGCTGGCGGGAGGGTTATCAAATGAGCAGTTCTTC. This sequence encodes CASSLPLAGGLSNEQFF.

A single count supports this clone. The CDR3 DNA sequence: TGTGCCAGCAGTTTATTCCCAGGGATCTACGAGCAGTACTTC. Its protein product is CASSLFPGIYEQYF. This chain joins TRBV28 and TRBJ2-7, with D perhaps matching TRBD1 (5 bases). CDR1 MDHEN and CDR2 SYDVKM come from the germline V gene. The CDR3 loop spans 14 amino acids. V lost 1 base to trimming and J lost 3 bases, with 10 bases between them.

The V call is TRBV7-9, the J call TRBJ2-7, with D unclear. The CDR3 runs 13 residues. CDR1 is SEHNR, CDR2 FQNEAQ, per germline (reference sequence). V lost 5 bases to trimming and J lost 1 base, with 9 bases between them. CDR3 sequence reads: CASSQSFSYEQYF. CDR3 nucleotide sequence: TGTGCCAGCAGCCAAAGCTTTTCCTACGAGCAGTACTTC. Using reference TRBV7-9 and TRBJ2-7 for the parts outside the CDR3, the full variable domain is DTGVSQNPRHKITKRGQNVTFRCDPISEHNRLYWYRQTLGQGPEFLTYFQNEAQLEKSRLLSDRFSAERPKGSFSTLEIQRTEQGDSAMYLCASSQSFSYEQYFGPGTRLTVT.

This clone was seen just once. This chain connects TRBV4-1 to TRBJ2-6, with TRBD1 identical over 9 bases. From germline, CDR1 is MGHRA and CDR2 YSYEKL. CDR3 length: 17 amino acids. The J segment lost 3 bases and the V segment lost 4 bases, leaving 7 bases of the junction unmatched. CDR3 sequence (DNA): TGCGCCAGCAGCCCCCGGGACAGGGTCGATGGGGCCAACGTCCTGACTTTC. Protein sequence: CASSPRDRVDGANVLTF.

V is TRBV19 and J is TRBJ2-7; 7 positions agree with TRBD2. The germline V gene encodes CDR1 LNHDA and CDR2 SQIVND (reference sequence). The CDR3 runs 16 residues. Unmatched junction bases numbered 7, after V lost 1 base and J lost 1 base. CDR3 protein: CASSIGAGVVSYEQYF. DNA for the CDR3: TGTGCCAGTAGTATAGGGGCGGGAGTTGTGTCCTACGAGCAGTACTTC.

The J gene is TRBJ2-1, the V gene TRBV7-3; D unresolved. Germline assignment: CDR1 SGHTA and CDR2 FQGTGA. Deletions cut 5 bases from V and 5 bases from J, with 10 bases between. This CDR3 region has 13 residues. The DNA for the CDR3 is TGTGCCAGCAGCCTTGGAGCGAACAATGAGCAGTTCTTC. Translated, it gives CASSLGANNEQFF.

J is TRBJ1-4 and V is TRBV7-9; no firm D call. Germline V lookup: CDR1 SEHNR, CDR2 FQNEAQ (reference sequence). Trimming removed 5 bases from V and 10 bases from J, with 23 bases in between. There are 16 residues in the CDR3. The DNA of the CDR3 is TGTGCCAGCAGCCCTTACCCCGGGGATAGACGTGGAAAACTGTTTTTT. Translating gives CASSPYPGDRRGKLFF.